The clone carrying this T cell receptor (beta chain) occurred a few times. The antigen is unknown. The data were taken from a study of beta chain features in type 1 diabetes. Study results and limitations: Within the patient group, naive, central memory and Treg TCRB repertoires appeared more similar to each other than within healthy donors.

Expressed TCRB transcripts got sequenced, as all isolated RNA was reverse transcribed. Method: immunoSEQ multiplex PCR; TCRdb's copy keeps in-frame clones and lacks some. The repertoire holds approximately 250,000 clones, around 9.6% seen once, with approximately 0.035% in the top ten. The source material was naive CD4+ T cells from blood. The receptor was derived from a woman under 30 in good health.

CDR3 amino acids: CASSVRTGGASVAQYF. In DNA, the CDR3 is TGTGCCAGCAGCGTGCGAACAGGGGGCGCCTCGGTGGCCCAGTACTTC. The chain couples TRBV14 to TRBJ2-5; 9 bases line up with TRBD1. This CDR3 has 16 residues. With V trimmed by 5 bases and J by 9 bases, 16 bases remained unmatched. CDR1 and CDR2 (germline): SGHDN, FVKESK.